This note documents a single TCR beta chain sequence. Its target is unknown. These data belong to a study of CD8+CD57+ T cells in acquired aplastic anemia. Study information: The study obtained an average of around 3.1 ug of DNA from sorted CD4+ and CD8+ cells. Among healthy donors, CD4+ cells averaged roughly 11 million reads.

TCR beta VDJ and CDR3 were profiled, and genomic DNA was the template. TCRdb reprocessed the reads via MiXCR and lists one record per CDR3 protein. In the table there are around 200,000 distinct CDR3 sequences, approximately 60% of which are singletons. The CDR3 covers 17 residues. The germline CDR1 and CDR2 sequences are SQVTM and ANQGSEA. V was pared by 7 bases and J by 4 bases, with 17 bases of the junction left unmatched. Study observations and caveats: Overlap between patients and controls comprised twenty-nine CD8+ CDR3 sequences. The study found no significant CD8+ Simpson's diversity difference between patients and controls.

This sequence originates from a human donor in good health. V gene TRBV29-1 combines with J gene TRBJ1-5, with 9 bases identical to TRBD1. The sequencing input was sorted CD4+, CD8+, or CD8+CD57+ T cells (not recorded which) from PBMCs. The CDR3 reads CSALLPGQGFENQPQHF. The CDR3 DNA sequence: TGCAGCGCACTATTACCGGGACAGGGCTTTGAGAATCAGCCCCAGCATTTT. The whole variable domain, remainder taken from reference TRBV29-1 and TRBJ1-5, is SAVISQKPSRDICQRGTSLTIQCQVDSQVTMMFWYRQQPGQSLTLIATANQGSEATYESGFVIDKFPISRPNLTFSTLTVSNMSPEDSSIYLCSALLPGQGFENQPQHFGDGTRLSIL.